This TCR beta chain was sequenced in a study of cytomegalovirus exposure and HLA in healthy donors. Overall study: Samples from HLA-typed donors yielded approximately 80 million unique TCRs in an early data release. Overall study results and limits: Researchers reported that a few CMV-associated chains were confirmed in vitro as CMV antigen-specific. The authors later linked a missense DCLRE1C variant to TCR beta V- and J-gene trimming. Altogether, 150 to 200 TCR beta chains were recorded as cytomegalovirus-associated.

With 60 Vbeta and 13 Jbeta primers, the PCR was carried out. Here immunoSEQ multiplex PCR was the method, and the copy in TCRdb shows in-frame clones only, minus some. The sample holds approximately 110,000 clones, roughly 80% seen once. From germline, CDR1 is MNHNY and CDR2 SVGAGI (reference sequence). Trimming took 6 bases from V and 9 from J, leaving 15 bases between them. The CDR3 contains 14 residues. Worth noting for this clone: What it binds is not known.

The clonotype was recovered from a young man in good health and CMV-seropositive. Material: PBMCs. The V call is TRBV6-6, the J call TRBJ1-6, with a weak D call TRBD1 (6 bases). CDR3 in amino acids: CASSQTGMASPLHF. For the CDR3, the DNA is TGTGCCAGCAGCCAAACAGGGATGGCTTCACCCCTCCACTTT.